This T cell receptor (beta chain) was recorded in a study of T-cell reconstitution after alpha-beta-depleted transplantation in children. The ends were cut back, 4 bases at V and 1 base at J, with 14 bases in the middle. Per the germline V gene, CDR1 is KGHSH and CDR2 is LQKENI. The CDR3 spans 15 residues. Whole-study findings and limits: Reports say that about two months after transplant, the alpha-beta T cells came out of several hundred graft clones that had expanded.

Concerning this clonotype: The target antigen is unknown.

Preparing the TCRbeta library involved the use of unique molecular identifiers. TCRdb independently ran MiXCR on the PCR reads; one entry per CDR3 protein. Of some 310,000 distinct CDR3 sequences listed, more than 20% are singletons. The chain links TRBV18 to TRBJ2-7, with a possible D match to TRBD2 (6 bases). The source of this sequence is a male patient between 5 and 17 years old who had a stem cell transplant for acute lymphoblastic leukemia, so the T cells may come from the graft donor. The material was PBMCs, mostly from graft donor cells, obtained 180 days after TCRalphabeta/CD19-depleted stem cell transplant. CDR3 sequence: CASSLREAQSYEQYF. The DNA for the CDR3 is TGTGCCAGCTCACTGAGGGAGGCCCAGTCCTACGAGCAGTACTTC.